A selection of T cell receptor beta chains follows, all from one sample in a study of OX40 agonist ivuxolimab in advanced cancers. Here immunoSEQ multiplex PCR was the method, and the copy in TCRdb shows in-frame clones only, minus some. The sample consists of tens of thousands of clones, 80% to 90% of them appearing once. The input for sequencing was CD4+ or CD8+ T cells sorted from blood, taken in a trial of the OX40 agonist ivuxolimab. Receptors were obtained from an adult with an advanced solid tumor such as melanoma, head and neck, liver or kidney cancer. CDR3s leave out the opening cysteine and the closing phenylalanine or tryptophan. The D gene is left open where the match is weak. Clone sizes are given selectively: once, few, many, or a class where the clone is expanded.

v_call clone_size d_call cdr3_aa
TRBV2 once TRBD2 ASSGLASDTQY
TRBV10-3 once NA AISESAQVGNQPQH
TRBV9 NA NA ASSPIATLLYNEQF
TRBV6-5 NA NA ASSTQQGGVGGYT
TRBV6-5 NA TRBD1 ASSYSVTGGYEQY
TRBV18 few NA ASSPRRAGDGNTIY
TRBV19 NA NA ASSIEFRGSYGYT
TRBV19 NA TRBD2 ASTASGRSSYEQY
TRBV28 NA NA ASSSNRDNQPQH
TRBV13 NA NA ASSLGTSKGQPQH
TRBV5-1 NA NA ASSLTTDTQY
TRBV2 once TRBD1 ASSELGQGYEQY
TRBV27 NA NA ASSLNKFTEAF
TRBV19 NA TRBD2 ASMPSGRSGELF
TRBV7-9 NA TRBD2 ASSLTSGRLVGHYEQF
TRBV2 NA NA ASSDVAVQETQY
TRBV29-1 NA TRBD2 SVETSGHEQY
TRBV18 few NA ASSPPGGGDNSYT
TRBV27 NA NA ASSSPGLGTEAF
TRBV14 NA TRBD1 ASSQALGQGARYGYT
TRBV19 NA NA ASSILYSRGRTMNTEAF
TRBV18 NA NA ASSPPSAKNIQY
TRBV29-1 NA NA SVREQGGDTQY
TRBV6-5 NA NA ASSYSASDAYEQY
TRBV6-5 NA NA ASSYSWERSDTQY
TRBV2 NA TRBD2 ASRREGEQY
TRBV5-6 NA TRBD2 ASSLFGTGRSSYEQY
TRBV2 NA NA ASSEQGISPLH
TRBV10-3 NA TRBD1 ASRQGALGQETQY
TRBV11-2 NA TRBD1 ASSLGDRATF
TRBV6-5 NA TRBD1 ASRAGQGVDQPQH
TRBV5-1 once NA ASSLNDMRDTEAF
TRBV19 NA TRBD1 ASSLSPGQGTGANVLT
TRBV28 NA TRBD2 ASYPSGNSYEQY
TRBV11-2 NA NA ASSQNVRYEQY
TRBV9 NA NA ASSARGHGSTRGNEQF
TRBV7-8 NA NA ASSLRAVGGYNEQF
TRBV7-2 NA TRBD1 ASSINRGGGTEAF
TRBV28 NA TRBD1 ASSSPGQGREGYT
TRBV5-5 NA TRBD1 ASSDRGYGAEKLF
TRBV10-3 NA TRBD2 AISSTSGSYEQY
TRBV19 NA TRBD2 ASSSLRTRGNEQF
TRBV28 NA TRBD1 ASSSPGTGMNTEAF
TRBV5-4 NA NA ASSPPGGPGNTEAF
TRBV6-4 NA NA ASSDRTPNYGYT
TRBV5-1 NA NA ASSLRAGEGAYEQY
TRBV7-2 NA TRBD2 ASSSLAGHRDTQY
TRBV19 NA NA ASSIGQPGNTIY
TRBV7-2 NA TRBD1 ASSTRTGFLDF
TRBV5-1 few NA ASSGQSSTDTQY
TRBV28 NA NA ASGSAGSGNTIY
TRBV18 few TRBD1 ASSPGTGRNEKLF
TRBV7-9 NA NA ASSPRGGAETQY
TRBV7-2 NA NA ASSLGFAYEQY
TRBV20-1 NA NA SAQEQIEAF
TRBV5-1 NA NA ASSLATGQPYEQY
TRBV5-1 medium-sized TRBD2 ASSFGSGFAGELF
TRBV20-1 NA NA SARGEHEQY
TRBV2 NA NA ASSERRVTWYGYT